This T cell receptor (beta chain) originates from a study of blood T cell repertoires in COVID-19. The V and J ends lost 0 bases and 7 bases, in that order; junction bases with no gene match: 7. The CDR3 contains 17 residues. Germline V lookup: CDR1 LGHNA, CDR2 YNFKEQ. Clones were sequenced by immunoSEQ multiplex PCR, and TCRdb holds only the in-frame ones, with some missing. This sample yields 210,000 or so clones, of which nearly 90% are seen a single time; approximately 12% belongs to the top ten. The TCR originated in a woman aged 18-29 years who had recovered from COVID-19. The gene calls are TRBV4-2 and TRBJ2-2; 11 nucleotides align to TRBD1. The source material was peripheral blood. Here the CDR3 reads CASSQEGTGGPIGELFF. The CDR3 DNA reads TGTGCCAGCAGCCAAGAAGGGACAGGGGGGCCGATCGGGGAGCTGTTTTTT.